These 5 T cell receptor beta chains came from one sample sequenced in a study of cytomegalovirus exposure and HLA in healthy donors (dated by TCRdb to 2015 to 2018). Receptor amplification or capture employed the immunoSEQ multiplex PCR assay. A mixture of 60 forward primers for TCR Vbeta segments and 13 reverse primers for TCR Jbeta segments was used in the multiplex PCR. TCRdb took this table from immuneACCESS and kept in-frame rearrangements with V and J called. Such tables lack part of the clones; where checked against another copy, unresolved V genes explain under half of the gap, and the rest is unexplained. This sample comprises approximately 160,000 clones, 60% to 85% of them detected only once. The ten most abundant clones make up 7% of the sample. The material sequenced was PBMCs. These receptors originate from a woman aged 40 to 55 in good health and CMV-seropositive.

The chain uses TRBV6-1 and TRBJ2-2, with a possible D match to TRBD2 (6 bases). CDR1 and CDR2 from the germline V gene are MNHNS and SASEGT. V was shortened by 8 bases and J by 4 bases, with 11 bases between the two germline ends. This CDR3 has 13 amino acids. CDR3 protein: CASSGEFTGELFF. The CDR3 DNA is TGTGCCAGCTCGGGGGAGTTCACCGGGGAGCTGTTTTTT.

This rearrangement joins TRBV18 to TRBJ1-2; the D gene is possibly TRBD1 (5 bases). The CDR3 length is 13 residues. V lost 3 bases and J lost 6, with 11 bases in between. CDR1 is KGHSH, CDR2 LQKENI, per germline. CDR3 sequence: CASSPGLMDGYTF. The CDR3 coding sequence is TGTGCCAGCTCACCGGGACTCATGGATGGCTACACCTTC.

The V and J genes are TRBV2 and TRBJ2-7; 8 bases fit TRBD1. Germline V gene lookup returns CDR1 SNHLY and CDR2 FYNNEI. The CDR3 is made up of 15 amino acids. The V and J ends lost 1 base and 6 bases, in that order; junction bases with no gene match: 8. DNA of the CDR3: TGTGCCAGCAGTGAAGGGGGGTCAGGGGGCGTCGAGCAGTACTTC. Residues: CASSEGGSGGVEQYF.

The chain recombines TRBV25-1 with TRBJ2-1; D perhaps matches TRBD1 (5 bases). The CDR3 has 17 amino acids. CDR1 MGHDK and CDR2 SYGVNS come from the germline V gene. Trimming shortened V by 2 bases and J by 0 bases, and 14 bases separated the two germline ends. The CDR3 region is CASSEGQIFPSYNEQFF. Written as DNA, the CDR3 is TGTGCCAGCAGTGAAGGACAAATCTTCCCCTCCTACAATGAGCAGTTCTTC.

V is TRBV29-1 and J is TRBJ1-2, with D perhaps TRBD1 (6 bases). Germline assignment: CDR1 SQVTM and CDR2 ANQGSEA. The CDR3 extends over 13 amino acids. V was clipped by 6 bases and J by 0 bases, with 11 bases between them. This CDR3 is CSVTGRANYGYTF. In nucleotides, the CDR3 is TGCAGCGTGACAGGCAGGGCTAACTATGGCTACACCTTC.